This TCR beta chain originates from a study of T cells in Graves' hyperthyroidism and ophthalmopathy. About the research overall: Peripheral blood was acquired at first diagnosis, ahead of any therapy whatsoever.

TCR beta CDR3 sequences were amplified from RNA transcripts. HTBI primers were employed in a first-round RT-PCR of the TCR CDR3. Using its own MiXCR run on the multiplex PCR reads, TCRdb lists one record per CDR3 protein. This sample has 300,000 to 350,000 distinct CDR3 sequences, with roughly 18% found just once. On this clonotype: The antigen is not known. A read error may produce the germline difference seen at one junction end.

Study results and limitations: Ophthalmopathy, as predicted by the model, came a median roughly 6.3 months after the prediction.

CDR3 length equals 13 residues. Germline CDR1 is MDHEN and CDR2 is SYDVKM. The receptor's source is a woman aged 45-60 years with Graves' hyperthyroidism. V gene TRBV28 combines with J gene TRBJ2-7; D might be TRBD1 (6 bases). Sequenced material: blood. CDR3 sequence: CASSPTGSYGQYF. The CDR3 nucleotides are TGTGCCAGCAGTCCCACAGGGTCCTACGGGCAGTACTTC.